This is a list of T cell receptor beta chains from one sample in a study of post-analysis software for immune sequencing data. TCRdb passed the PCR reads through MiXCR, listing each CDR3 protein once. The sample yields about 540,000 distinct CDR3 sequences, roughly 34% seen once. Material for sequencing was blood. These receptors were taken from a girl aged 2-17 years with multiple sclerosis. Both conserved end residues are part of each CDR3. The order of the fields is J gene, V gene, D gene, clone size, CDR3 protein, CDR3 DNA. The D gene is left open where the match is weak. Clone size is not always given. Where it is, it says once, few, many or a class for expanded clones.

j_gene: TRBJ1-1; v_gene: TRBV7-9; d_gene: -; abundance: -; CDR3aa: CASSLDGEAFF; CDR3nt: TGTGCCAGCAGCTTAGACGGTGAAGCTTTCTTT
j_gene: TRBJ2-1; v_gene: TRBV3-1; d_gene: TRBD1; abundance: -; CDR3aa: CASSQGTGAYNEQFF; CDR3nt: TGTGCCAGCAGCCAAGGGACAGGGGCTTACAATGAGCAGTTCTTC
j_gene: TRBJ1-4; v_gene: TRBV5-1; d_gene: -; abundance: -; CDR3aa: CASSSAPGTNEKLFF; CDR3nt: TGCGCCAGCAGCTCCGCTCCAGGAACTAATGAAAAACTGTTTTTT
j_gene: TRBJ2-1; v_gene: TRBV9; d_gene: TRBD2; abundance: -; CDR3aa: CASSVGASGGPSSEQFF; CDR3nt: TGTGCCAGCAGCGTAGGAGCCAGCGGGGGGCCATCCAGTGAGCAGTTCTTC
j_gene: TRBJ2-6; v_gene: TRBV7-9; d_gene: -; abundance: -; CDR3aa: CASRSSSAGANVLTF; CDR3nt: TGTGCCAGCAGATCCTCTAGCGCTGGGGCCAACGTCCTGACTTTC
j_gene: TRBJ2-1; v_gene: TRBV7-9; d_gene: -; abundance: few; CDR3aa: CASSLTDARNEQFF; CDR3nt: TGTGCCAGCAGCTTAACAGACGCCAGAAATGAGCAGTTCTTC
j_gene: TRBJ1-2; v_gene: TRBV7-8; d_gene: -; abundance: few; CDR3aa: CASSPPAAYGYTF; CDR3nt: TGTGCCAGCAGCCCCCCCGCGGCCTATGGCTACACCTTC
j_gene: TRBJ1-6; v_gene: TRBV5-4; d_gene: -; abundance: -; CDR3aa: CASSTLGGRSYNSPLHF; CDR3nt: TGTGCCAGCAGCACGCTTGGGGGAAGGTCCTATAATTCACCCCTCCACTTT
j_gene: TRBJ1-1; v_gene: TRBV6-1; d_gene: -; abundance: -; CDR3aa: CACSVQQAMNTEAFF; CDR3nt: TGTGCCTGCAGTGTCCAACAGGCGATGAACACTGAAGCTTTCTTT
j_gene: TRBJ2-1; v_gene: TRBV18; d_gene: -; abundance: -; CDR3aa: CASSPGQPLNEQFF; CDR3nt: TGTGCCAGCTCGCCAGGACAGCCTCTCAATGAGCAGTTCTTC
j_gene: TRBJ2-1; v_gene: TRBV9; d_gene: -; abundance: -; CDR3aa: CAGLRTNGGLTYNEQFF; CDR3nt: TGTGCCGGTCTGAGGACTAACGGGGGGCTAACCTACAATGAGCAGTTCTTC
j_gene: TRBJ2-5; v_gene: TRBV24-1; d_gene: TRBD1; abundance: -; CDR3aa: CATSDETGEETQYF; CDR3nt: TGTGCCACCAGTGACGAAACAGGGGAAGAGACCCAGTACTTC
j_gene: TRBJ1-5; v_gene: TRBV7-2; d_gene: -; abundance: -; CDR3aa: CASTLTADQPQHF; CDR3nt: TGTGCCAGCACTCTGACGGCAGATCAGCCCCAGCATTTT
j_gene: TRBJ2-7; v_gene: TRBV9; d_gene: TRBD1; abundance: few; CDR3aa: CASSVDQGAHYEQYF; CDR3nt: TGTGCCAGCAGCGTAGATCAGGGGGCTCATTACGAGCAGTACTTC
j_gene: TRBJ1-2; v_gene: TRBV10-2; d_gene: TRBD1; abundance: -; CDR3aa: CASSRDPWDRQGYTF; CDR3nt: TGCGCCAGCAGTCGAGACCCATGGGACAGGCAAGGCTACACCTTC
j_gene: TRBJ1-5; v_gene: TRBV12-3/TRBV12-4; d_gene: -; abundance: -; CDR3aa: CASSFGRRSGAQHF; CDR3nt: TGTGCCAGCAGTTTTGGACGGAGGTCAGGGGCCCAGCATTTT
j_gene: TRBJ2-1; v_gene: TRBV6-5; d_gene: -; abundance: -; CDR3aa: CASSSPGLANYNEQFF; CDR3nt: TGTGCCAGCAGTTCACCCGGGTTAGCTAACTACAATGAGCAGTTCTTC
j_gene: TRBJ1-4; v_gene: TRBV20-1; d_gene: TRBD1; abundance: few; CDR3aa: CSARGQGGFSATNEKLFF; CDR3nt: TGCAGTGCTAGAGGGCAGGGGGGTTTTTCAGCAACTAATGAAAAACTGTTTTTT
j_gene: TRBJ1-2; v_gene: TRBV7-8; d_gene: TRBD1; abundance: -; CDR3aa: CASSPGQGARGYTF; CDR3nt: TGTGCCAGCAGCCCAGGACAGGGGGCAAGGGGCTACACCTTC
j_gene: TRBJ1-2; v_gene: TRBV20-1; d_gene: -; abundance: many; CDR3aa: CSAKYPGPYGYTF; CDR3nt: TGCAGTGCTAAGTATCCAGGACCCTATGGCTACACCTTC
j_gene: TRBJ2-7; v_gene: TRBV4-1; d_gene: -; abundance: few; CDR3aa: CASSQEVGGSYEQYF; CDR3nt: TGCGCCAGCAGCCAAGAAGTCGGTGGCTCCTACGAGCAGTACTTC
j_gene: TRBJ2-1; v_gene: TRBV7-9; d_gene: -; abundance: -; CDR3aa: CASNRYNEQFF; CDR3nt: TGTGCCAGCAATAGGTACAATGAGCAGTTCTTC
j_gene: TRBJ2-4; v_gene: TRBV4-1; d_gene: TRBD2; abundance: few; CDR3aa: CASSQGSGGIDIQYF; CDR3nt: TGCGCCAGCAGCCAAGGTAGCGGGGGTATAGACATTCAGTACTTC
j_gene: TRBJ2-7; v_gene: TRBV5-1; d_gene: TRBD2; abundance: -; CDR3aa: CASSYAGVDEQYF; CDR3nt: TGCGCCAGCAGCTATGCGGGGGTAGACGAGCAGTACTTC
j_gene: TRBJ2-3; v_gene: TRBV18; d_gene: -; abundance: -; CDR3aa: CASSDALGAYTQYF; CDR3nt: TGTGCCAGCTCGGACGCCCTTGGGGCCTATACGCAGTATTTT
j_gene: TRBJ2-7; v_gene: TRBV5-1; d_gene: -; abundance: once; CDR3aa: CASRIGQTISYEQYF; CDR3nt: TGCGCCAGCAGAATTGGACAGACTATCTCCTACGAGCAGTACTTC
j_gene: TRBJ2-7; v_gene: TRBV29-1; d_gene: TRBD1; abundance: few; CDR3aa: CSVATGRYEQYF; CDR3nt: TGCAGCGTTGCGACAGGGCGGTACGAGCAGTACTTC
j_gene: TRBJ2-7; v_gene: TRBV5-1; d_gene: -; abundance: -; CDR3aa: CASSHQGPYEQYF; CDR3nt: TGCGCCAGCAGCCATCAGGGCCCCTACGAGCAGTACTTC
j_gene: TRBJ2-3; v_gene: TRBV4-1; d_gene: TRBD2; abundance: -; CDR3aa: CASSPRGGTPTDTQYF; CDR3nt: TGCGCCAGCAGCCCGCGGGGAGGGACCCCGACAGATACGCAGTATTTT